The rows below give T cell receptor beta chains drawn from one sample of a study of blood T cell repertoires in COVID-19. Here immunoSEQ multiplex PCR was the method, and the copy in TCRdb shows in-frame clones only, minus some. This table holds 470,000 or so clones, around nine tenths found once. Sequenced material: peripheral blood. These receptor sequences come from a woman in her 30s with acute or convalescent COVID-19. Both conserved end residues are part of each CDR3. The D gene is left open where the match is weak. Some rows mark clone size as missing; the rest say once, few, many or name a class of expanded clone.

CDR3 DNA: TGTGCCAGCAGCGTAGGGGACATCTCTGGAAACACCATATATTTT; CDR3 protein: CASSVGDISGNTIYF; J gene: TRBJ1-3; clone size: -; D gene: -; V gene: TRBV9
CDR3 DNA: TGTGCCAGCAGCCCGCAGGCGGGGGGTCTCAACAATGAGCAGTTCTTC; CDR3 protein: CASSPQAGGLNNEQFF; J gene: TRBJ2-1; clone size: -; D gene: TRBD2; V gene: TRBV9
CDR3 DNA: TGCGCCAGCAGCCAAGATAAGGAACAGGGGGCATACGAGCAGTACTTC; CDR3 protein: CASSQDKEQGAYEQYF; J gene: TRBJ2-7; clone size: -; D gene: TRBD1; V gene: TRBV4-1
CDR3 DNA: TGTGCCACCAGCAGAGTGCAGGGGGACTATGGCTACACCTTC; CDR3 protein: CATSRVQGDYGYTF; J gene: TRBJ1-2; clone size: -; D gene: TRBD1; V gene: TRBV15
CDR3 DNA: TGTGCCAGCAGCCAAGAAAGAGACGGCAACTACGGCTACACCTTC; CDR3 protein: CASSQERDGNYGYTF; J gene: TRBJ1-2; clone size: -; D gene: -; V gene: TRBV3-1/TRBV3-2
CDR3 DNA: TGCGCCAGCAGCTTCGGACAGACAGTCGACTACGAGCAGTACTTC; CDR3 protein: CASSFGQTVDYEQYF; J gene: TRBJ2-7; clone size: -; D gene: -; V gene: TRBV5-1
CDR3 DNA: TGTGCCAGCCAGGGGTGGGACACTGAAGCTTTCTTT; CDR3 protein: CASQGWDTEAFF; J gene: TRBJ1-1; clone size: once; D gene: -; V gene: TRBV6-5
CDR3 DNA: TGTGCCAGCAGCCAAAGGGACAGTGCTAACTATGGCTACACCTTC; CDR3 protein: CASSQRDSANYGYTF; J gene: TRBJ1-2; clone size: few; D gene: TRBD1; V gene: TRBV4-2
CDR3 DNA: TGCGCCAGCCGTCTGACAGACCCATACAATGAGCAGTTCTTC; CDR3 protein: CASRLTDPYNEQFF; J gene: TRBJ2-1; clone size: once; D gene: -; V gene: TRBV5-1
CDR3 DNA: TGCGCCAGCAGCCAAGATGAGGACAGGGCCTATGGCTACACCTTC; CDR3 protein: CASSQDEDRAYGYTF; J gene: TRBJ1-2; clone size: -; D gene: TRBD1; V gene: TRBV4-1
CDR3 DNA: TGTGCCAGCAGCTTATTCCTAAGCAGGGGAATCACTGAAGCTTTCTTT; CDR3 protein: CASSLFLSRGITEAFF; J gene: TRBJ1-1; clone size: -; D gene: -; V gene: TRBV7-2
CDR3 DNA: TGTGCCAGCAGTTTAATACAGTTTAATTCACCCCTCCACTTT; CDR3 protein: CASSLIQFNSPLHF; J gene: TRBJ1-6; clone size: once; D gene: -; V gene: TRBV27
CDR3 DNA: TGTGCCAGCAAGGGGGTTGGAAACACCATATATTTT; CDR3 protein: CASKGVGNTIYF; J gene: TRBJ1-3; clone size: -; D gene: -; V gene: TRBV25-1
CDR3 DNA: TGTGCCAGCAGCCGGGGGGGAGATACGCAGTATTTT; CDR3 protein: CASSRGGDTQYF; J gene: TRBJ2-3; clone size: -; D gene: TRBD2; V gene: TRBV6-5
CDR3 DNA: TGTGCCACCAGCCCCATACGTGGGGGGGCATACACCGGGGAGCTGTTTTTT; CDR3 protein: CATSPIRGGAYTGELFF; J gene: TRBJ2-2; clone size: -; D gene: -; V gene: TRBV24-1
CDR3 DNA: TGTGCCAGCAGTTTGTCGCAGGGGGCCCGTGGCTACACCTTC; CDR3 protein: CASSLSQGARGYTF; J gene: TRBJ1-2; clone size: -; D gene: TRBD1; V gene: TRBV28
CDR3 DNA: TGTGCCAGCAGTGACCTCTATACGCAGTATTTT; CDR3 protein: CASSDLYTQYF; J gene: TRBJ2-3; clone size: -; D gene: -; V gene: TRBV25-1
CDR3 DNA: TGTGCCATCAGTGAGTCGACAGGGAACAATAATTCACCCCTCCACTTT; CDR3 protein: CAISESTGNNNSPLHF; J gene: TRBJ1-6; clone size: many; D gene: TRBD1; V gene: TRBV10-3
CDR3 DNA: TGTGCCTGGAGTGGGGGACAGAACACTGAAGCTTTCTTT; CDR3 protein: CAWSGGQNTEAFF; J gene: TRBJ1-1; clone size: -; D gene: -; V gene: TRBV30
CDR3 DNA: TGTGCCATCAACAGGGGGGTGGATTCACCCCTCCACTTT; CDR3 protein: CAINRGVDSPLHF; J gene: TRBJ1-6; clone size: -; D gene: TRBD1; V gene: TRBV10-3
CDR3 DNA: TGTGCCAGCAGCTCCCGGGGGATCTCCTACAATGAGCAGTTCTTC; CDR3 protein: CASSSRGISYNEQFF; J gene: TRBJ2-1; clone size: -; D gene: -; V gene: TRBV6-6
CDR3 DNA: TGTGCCAGCAGTTCCCTCCGCCCGAGGAACACCGGGGAGCTGTTTTTT; CDR3 protein: CASSSLRPRNTGELFF; J gene: TRBJ2-2; clone size: many; D gene: -; V gene: TRBV28
CDR3 DNA: TGTGCCAGCAGCCCGCCAAGACTTTACCAAAGAAACACCATATATTTT; CDR3 protein: CASSPPRLYQRNTIYF; J gene: TRBJ1-3; clone size: -; D gene: -; V gene: TRBV28
CDR3 DNA: TGTGCCACCAGCAGAAAACAGGGGGGGGATCAGCCCCAGCATTTT; CDR3 protein: CATSRKQGGDQPQHF; J gene: TRBJ1-5; clone size: -; D gene: TRBD1; V gene: TRBV15
CDR3 DNA: TGCGCCAGCAGCCCAGGGACAGGGAAACTCTACGAGCAGTACTTC; CDR3 protein: CASSPGTGKLYEQYF; J gene: TRBJ2-7; clone size: -; D gene: TRBD1; V gene: TRBV4-1
CDR3 DNA: TGTGCCAGTAGGGGGGGGCTCGGAGAGACCCAGTACTTC; CDR3 protein: CASRGGLGETQYF; J gene: TRBJ2-5; clone size: -; D gene: -; V gene: TRBV19
CDR3 DNA: TGTGCCAGCAGTTTTTCGAGGAGCTATGGCTACACCTTC; CDR3 protein: CASSFSRSYGYTF; J gene: TRBJ1-2; clone size: -; D gene: -; V gene: TRBV27
CDR3 DNA: TGTGCCAGCAGCCACAAGGGGGTGGGTCCATCACCCCTCCACTTT; CDR3 protein: CASSHKGVGPSPLHF; J gene: TRBJ1-6; clone size: -; D gene: -; V gene: TRBV5-4
CDR3 DNA: TGCGCCAGCAGCTTGGCCTCGGGGTACGAGCAGTTCTTC; CDR3 protein: CASSLASGYEQFF; J gene: TRBJ2-1; clone size: -; D gene: -; V gene: TRBV5-1
CDR3 DNA: TGTGCCAGCAAACCAGGGGGAGGACATAACATGAACACTGAAGCTTTCTTT; CDR3 protein: CASKPGGGHNMNTEAFF; J gene: TRBJ1-1; clone size: -; D gene: TRBD1; V gene: TRBV28
CDR3 DNA: TGTGCCAGCAGCTTCTTGGTCAGGGGTGGGAGTGAGCAGTTCTTC; CDR3 protein: CASSFLVRGGSEQFF; J gene: TRBJ2-1; clone size: once; D gene: -; V gene: TRBV5-6
CDR3 DNA: TGTGCCAGCTCACCAGGCTTGGCTGTTGGAAACACCATATATTTT; CDR3 protein: CASSPGLAVGNTIYF; J gene: TRBJ1-3; clone size: -; D gene: -; V gene: TRBV18
CDR3 DNA: TGTGCCAGCAGTGCGACAGGGCCTTATGGCTACACCTTC; CDR3 protein: CASSATGPYGYTF; J gene: TRBJ1-2; clone size: -; D gene: TRBD1; V gene: TRBV28
CDR3 DNA: TGTGCCAGCAGTGAAGACAGGGGGACGAGAGACACTGAAGCTTTCTTT; CDR3 protein: CASSEDRGTRDTEAFF; J gene: TRBJ1-1; clone size: -; D gene: TRBD1; V gene: TRBV6-1
CDR3 DNA: TGTGCCAGCTCTCTCGGACAGGGCGAGACTGAAGCTTTCTTT; CDR3 protein: CASSLGQGETEAFF; J gene: TRBJ1-1; clone size: -; D gene: TRBD1; V gene: TRBV18
CDR3 DNA: TGTGCCAGCAGCTTTCAATCAGCAGATACGCAGTATTTT; CDR3 protein: CASSFQSADTQYF; J gene: TRBJ2-3; clone size: -; D gene: -; V gene: TRBV7-7
CDR3 DNA: TGTGCCAGCAGCGTTGTTTGGACAGGGACCTACGAGCAGTACTTC; CDR3 protein: CASSVVWTGTYEQYF; J gene: TRBJ2-7; clone size: -; D gene: TRBD1; V gene: TRBV5-5
CDR3 DNA: TGTGCCAGCAGTTCAGGGCTGGGCACTGAAGCTTTCTTT; CDR3 protein: CASSSGLGTEAFF; J gene: TRBJ1-1; clone size: -; D gene: -; V gene: TRBV6-5
CDR3 DNA: TGTGCCAGAAGCCAAGGACAGGGCTGGGGGGGCAATCAGCCCCAGCATTTT; CDR3 protein: CARSQGQGWGGNQPQHF; J gene: TRBJ1-5; clone size: -; D gene: TRBD1; V gene: TRBV5-3
CDR3 DNA: TGTGCCAGCAGTCCGGGACAGGTGGGGACAGATACGCAGTATTTT; CDR3 protein: CASSPGQVGTDTQYF; J gene: TRBJ2-3; clone size: -; D gene: TRBD1; V gene: TRBV28
CDR3 DNA: TGTGCCAGCAGCCCTTACAGGGGCTCCTACGAGCAGTACTTC; CDR3 protein: CASSPYRGSYEQYF; J gene: TRBJ2-7; clone size: -; D gene: TRBD1; V gene: TRBV5-4
CDR3 DNA: TGTGCCAGCAGTGACATAGCTAACTATGGCTACACCTTC; CDR3 protein: CASSDIANYGYTF; J gene: TRBJ1-2; clone size: -; D gene: -; V gene: TRBV12-3/TRBV12-4